This T cell receptor (beta chain) was captured by sequencing in a study of T-cell memory formation after mild COVID-19. Study background: TCR clustering was largely donor specific. Study outcomes and limitations: For second-wave clones that peaked at day 37, SARS-CoV-2 specificity went unverified. A balance of CD4 and CD8 characterized clones contracting day 15 to 85, whereas later expanders leaned CD4+.

Regarding this clonotype: No antigen is known for it.

5'RACE primed from the constant segment yielded TCR alpha and TCR beta cDNA libraries bearing sample barcodes and UMIs. TCRdb used MiXCR to reprocess the 5' RACE reads, holding one entry per CDR3 protein. The sample holds about 390,000 distinct CDR3 sequences, about 15% seen once. The germline CDR1 and CDR2 sequences are MNHEY and SVGEGT. The V segment lost 7 bases and the J segment 7 bases; nucleotides outside the gene matches: 4. The CDR3 consists of 12 residues. What was sequenced was PBMCs or a T cell subset sorted from them (not recorded which). The sequence came from a man aged 18 to 29 who had mild COVID-19 (a few samples of this study predate the infection). Cell type and time point are not known. This chain joins TRBV6-2 or TRBV6-3 and TRBJ2-1; 7 nucleotides align to TRBD1. CDR3 protein: CASTGGGNEQFF. The CDR3, as DNA: TGTGCCAGCACAGGGGGTGGGAATGAGCAGTTCTTC.